This TCR beta chain was profiled in a study of OX40 agonist ivuxolimab in advanced cancers. The study, taken as a whole, reports: Researchers did not establish what antigens the expanded peripheral T cells target. The authors also found low normalized T-cell clonal expansion in some nonresponders.

Clones were sequenced by immunoSEQ multiplex PCR, and TCRdb holds only the in-frame ones, with some missing. This table holds approximately 92,000 clones, approximately 94% found once. Comment on this clone: Its antigen is currently unknown.

The TCR originated in an adult with an advanced solid tumor such as melanoma, head and neck, liver or kidney cancer. The sample in question was CD4+ or CD8+ T cells sorted from blood, obtained in a trial of the OX40 agonist ivuxolimab.

The CDR3 is CASSVGTSGQEEEQYF. CDR3 sequence (DNA): TGTGCCAGCAGCGTAGGGACTAGCGGACAGGAGGAAGAGCAGTACTTC. The chain employs TRBV9 and TRBJ2-7, with 10 bases that match TRBD2. The J segment lost 7 bases and the V segment lost 0 bases, leaving 10 bases of the junction unmatched. CDR3 length: 16 residues. Germline lookup yields CDR1 SGDLS and CDR2 YYNGEE.